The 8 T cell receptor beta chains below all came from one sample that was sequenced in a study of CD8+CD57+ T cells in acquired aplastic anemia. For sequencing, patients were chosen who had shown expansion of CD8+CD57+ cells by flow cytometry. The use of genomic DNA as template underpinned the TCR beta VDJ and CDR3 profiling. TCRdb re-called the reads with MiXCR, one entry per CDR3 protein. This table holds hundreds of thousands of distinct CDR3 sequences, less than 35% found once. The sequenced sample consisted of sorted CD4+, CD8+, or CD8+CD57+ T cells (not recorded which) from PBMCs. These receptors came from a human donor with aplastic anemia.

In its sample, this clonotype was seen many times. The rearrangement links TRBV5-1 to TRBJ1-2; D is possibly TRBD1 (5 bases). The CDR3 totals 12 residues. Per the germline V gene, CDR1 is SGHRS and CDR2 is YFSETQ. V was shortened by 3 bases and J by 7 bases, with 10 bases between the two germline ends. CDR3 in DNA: TGCGCCAGCAGCTGGGACTTGGGTGGCTACACCTTC. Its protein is CASSWDLGGYTF.

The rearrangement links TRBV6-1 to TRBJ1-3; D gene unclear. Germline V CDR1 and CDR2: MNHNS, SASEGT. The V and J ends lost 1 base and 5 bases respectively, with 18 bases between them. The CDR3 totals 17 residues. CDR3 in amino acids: CASSEVSRQIVRNTIYF. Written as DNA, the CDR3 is TGTGCCAGCAGTGAAGTTTCCAGGCAAATTGTCAGAAACACCATATATTTT.

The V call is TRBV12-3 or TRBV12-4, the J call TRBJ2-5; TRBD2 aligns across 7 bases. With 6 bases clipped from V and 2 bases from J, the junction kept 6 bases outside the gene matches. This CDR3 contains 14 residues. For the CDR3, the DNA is TGTGCCAGCAGCCTGGGACTAACGCAAGAGACCCAGTACTTC. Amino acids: CASSLGLTQETQYF.

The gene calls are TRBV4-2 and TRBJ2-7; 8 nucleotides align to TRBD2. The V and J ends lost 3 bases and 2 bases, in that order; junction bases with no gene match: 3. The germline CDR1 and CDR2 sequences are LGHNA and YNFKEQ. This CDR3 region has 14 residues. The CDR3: CASSHGREPYEQYF. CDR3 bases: TGTGCCAGCAGCCACGGGAGGGAGCCCTACGAGCAGTACTTC.

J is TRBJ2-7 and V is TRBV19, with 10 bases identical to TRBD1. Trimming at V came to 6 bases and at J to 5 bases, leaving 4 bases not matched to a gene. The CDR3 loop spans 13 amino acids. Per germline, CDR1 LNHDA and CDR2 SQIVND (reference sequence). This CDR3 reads CASRDRGPDEQYF. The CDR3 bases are TGTGCCAGTAGAGACAGGGGGCCGGACGAGCAGTACTTC. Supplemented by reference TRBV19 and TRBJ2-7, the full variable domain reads DGGITQSPKYLFRKEGQNVTLSCEQNLNHDAMYWYRQDPGQGLRLIYYSQIVNDFQKGDIAEGYSVSREKKESFPLTVTSAQKNPTAFYLCASRDRGPDEQYFGPGTRLTVT.

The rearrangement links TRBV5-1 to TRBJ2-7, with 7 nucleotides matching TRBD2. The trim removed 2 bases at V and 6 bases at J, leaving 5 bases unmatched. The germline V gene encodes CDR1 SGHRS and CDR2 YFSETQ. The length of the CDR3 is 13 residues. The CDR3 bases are TGCGCCAGCAGCTTAGGTCGGGGGGTCGAGCAGTACTTC. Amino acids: CASSLGRGVEQYF.

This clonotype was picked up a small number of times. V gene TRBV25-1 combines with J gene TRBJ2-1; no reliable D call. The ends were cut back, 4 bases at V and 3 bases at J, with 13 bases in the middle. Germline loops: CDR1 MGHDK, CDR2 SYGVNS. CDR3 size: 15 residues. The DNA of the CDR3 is TGTGCCAGCAGTGTCCTCCTTTTAGGCTACAATGAGCAGTTCTTC. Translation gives CASSVLLLGYNEQFF.

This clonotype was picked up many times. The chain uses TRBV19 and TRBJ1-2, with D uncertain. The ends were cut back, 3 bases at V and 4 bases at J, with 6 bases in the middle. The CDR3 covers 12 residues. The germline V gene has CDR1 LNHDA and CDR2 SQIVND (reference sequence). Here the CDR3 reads CASSIATYGYTF. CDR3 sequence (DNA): TGTGCCAGTAGTATTGCCACCTATGGCTACACCTTC.